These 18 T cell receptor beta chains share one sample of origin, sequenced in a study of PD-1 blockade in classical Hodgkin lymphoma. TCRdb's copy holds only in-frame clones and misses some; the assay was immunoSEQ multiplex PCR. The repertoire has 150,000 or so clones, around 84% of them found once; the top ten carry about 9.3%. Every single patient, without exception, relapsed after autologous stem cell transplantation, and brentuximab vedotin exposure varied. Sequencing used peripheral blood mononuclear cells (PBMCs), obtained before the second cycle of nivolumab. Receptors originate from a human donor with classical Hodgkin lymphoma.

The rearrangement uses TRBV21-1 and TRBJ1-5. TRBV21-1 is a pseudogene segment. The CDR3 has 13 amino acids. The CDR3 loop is CASSKDSNQPQHF. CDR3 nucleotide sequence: TGTGCCAGCAGCAAAGATAGCAATCAGCCCCAGCATTTT.

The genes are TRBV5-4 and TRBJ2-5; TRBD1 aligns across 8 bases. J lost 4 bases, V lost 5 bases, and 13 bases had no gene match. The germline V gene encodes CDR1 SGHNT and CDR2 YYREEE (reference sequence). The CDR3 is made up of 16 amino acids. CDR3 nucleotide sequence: TGTGCCAGCAGTTCCTCTCGAGGACAGGGAGGAGAGACCCAGTACTTC. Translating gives CASSSSRGQGGETQYF. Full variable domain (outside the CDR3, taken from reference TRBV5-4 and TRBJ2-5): ETGVTQSPTHLIKTRGQQVTLRCSSQSGHNTVSWYQQALGQGPQFIFQYYREEENGRGNFPPRFSGLQFPNYSSELNVNALELDDSALYLCASSSSRGQGGETQYFGPGTRLLVL.

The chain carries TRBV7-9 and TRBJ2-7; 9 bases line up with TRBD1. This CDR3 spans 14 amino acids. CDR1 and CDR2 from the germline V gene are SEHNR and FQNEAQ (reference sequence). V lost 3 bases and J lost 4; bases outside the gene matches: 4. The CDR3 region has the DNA TGTGCCAGCAGCTTTGTTGACAGGGGGTACGAGCAGTACTTC. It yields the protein CASSFVDRGYEQYF.

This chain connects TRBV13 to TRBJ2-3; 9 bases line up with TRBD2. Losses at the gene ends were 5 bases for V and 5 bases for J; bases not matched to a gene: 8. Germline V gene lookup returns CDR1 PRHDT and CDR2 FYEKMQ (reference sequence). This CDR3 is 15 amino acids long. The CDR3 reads CASSPLAGIGDTQYF. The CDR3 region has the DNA TGTGCCAGCAGCCCCCTAGCGGGAATTGGAGATACGCAGTATTTT.

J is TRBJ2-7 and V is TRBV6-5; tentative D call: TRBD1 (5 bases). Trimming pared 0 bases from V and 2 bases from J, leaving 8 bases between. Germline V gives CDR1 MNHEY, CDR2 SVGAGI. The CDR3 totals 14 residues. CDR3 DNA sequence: TGTGCCAGCAGTTACTCGGACAAAACCTACGAGCAGTACTTC. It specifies CASSYSDKTYEQYF.

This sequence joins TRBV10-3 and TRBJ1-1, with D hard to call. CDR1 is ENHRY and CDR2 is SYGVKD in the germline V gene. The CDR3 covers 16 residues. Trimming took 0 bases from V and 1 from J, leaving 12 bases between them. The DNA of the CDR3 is TGTGCCATCAGTGAGTCGGTCCTGGGAAGGAACACTGAAGCTTTCTTT. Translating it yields CAISESVLGRNTEAFF.

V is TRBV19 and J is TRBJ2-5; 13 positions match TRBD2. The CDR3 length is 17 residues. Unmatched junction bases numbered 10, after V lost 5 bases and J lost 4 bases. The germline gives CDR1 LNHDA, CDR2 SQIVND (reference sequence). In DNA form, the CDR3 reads TGTGCCAGTAGTCCTAAAGGGGGACTAGCGGGACGAGAGACCCAGTACTTC. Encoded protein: CASSPKGGLAGRETQYF.

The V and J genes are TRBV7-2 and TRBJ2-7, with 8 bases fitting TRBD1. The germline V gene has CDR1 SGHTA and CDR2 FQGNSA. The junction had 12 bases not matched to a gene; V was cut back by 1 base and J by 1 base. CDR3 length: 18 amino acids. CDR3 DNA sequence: TGTGCCAGCAGCTTAGAAAGCTTGGCAGGGGGCCATTCCTACGAGCAGTACTTC. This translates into CASSLESLAGGHSYEQYF.

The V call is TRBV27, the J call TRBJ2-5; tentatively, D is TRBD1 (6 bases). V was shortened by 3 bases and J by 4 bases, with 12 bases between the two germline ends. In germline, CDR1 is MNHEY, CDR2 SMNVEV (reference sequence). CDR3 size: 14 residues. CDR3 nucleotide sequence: TGTGCCAGCAGTTTCCTGGGGGCGGGAGAGACCCAGTACTTC. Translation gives CASSFLGAGETQYF.

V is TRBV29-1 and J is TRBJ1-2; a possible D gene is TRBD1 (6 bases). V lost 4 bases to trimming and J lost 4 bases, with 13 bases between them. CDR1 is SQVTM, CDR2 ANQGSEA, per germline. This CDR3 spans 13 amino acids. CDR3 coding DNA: TGCAGCGTTGGAGGCGGGGGCCTCTATGGCTACACCTTC. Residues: CSVGGGGLYGYTF.

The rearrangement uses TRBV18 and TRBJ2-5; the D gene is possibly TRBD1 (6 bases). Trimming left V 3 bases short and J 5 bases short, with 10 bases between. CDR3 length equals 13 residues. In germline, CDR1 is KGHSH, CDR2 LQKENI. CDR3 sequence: CASSPTGVETQYF. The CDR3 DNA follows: TGTGCCAGCTCACCGACAGGAGTCGAGACCCAGTACTTC.

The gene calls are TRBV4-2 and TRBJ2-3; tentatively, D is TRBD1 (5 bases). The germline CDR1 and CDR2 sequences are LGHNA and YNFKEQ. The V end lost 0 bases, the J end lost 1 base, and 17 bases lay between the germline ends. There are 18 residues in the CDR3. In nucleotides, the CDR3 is TGTGCCAGCAGCCAAGAGAGGTTAACAGGTCCAGGCACAGATACGCAGTATTTT. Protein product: CASSQERLTGPGTDTQYF.

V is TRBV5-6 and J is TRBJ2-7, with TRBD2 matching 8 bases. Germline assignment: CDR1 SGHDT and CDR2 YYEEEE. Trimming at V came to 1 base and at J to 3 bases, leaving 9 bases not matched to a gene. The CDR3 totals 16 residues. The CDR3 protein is CASSLSGTSRDYEQYF. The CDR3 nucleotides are TGTGCCAGCAGCTTGTCCGGGACTAGTAGGGACTACGAGCAGTACTTC. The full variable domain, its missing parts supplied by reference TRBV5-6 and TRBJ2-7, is DAGVTQSPTHLIKTRGQQVTLRCSPKSGHDTVSWYQQALGQGPQFIFQYYEEEERQRGNFPDRFSGHQFPNYSSELNVNALLLGDSALYLCASSLSGTSRDYEQYFGPGTRLTVT.

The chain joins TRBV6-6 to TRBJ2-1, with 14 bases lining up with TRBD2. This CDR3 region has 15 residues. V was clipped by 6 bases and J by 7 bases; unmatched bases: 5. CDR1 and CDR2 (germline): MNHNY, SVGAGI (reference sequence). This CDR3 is CASRPGLAGVNEQFF. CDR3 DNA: TGTGCCAGCAGACCGGGACTAGCGGGAGTGAATGAGCAGTTCTTC.

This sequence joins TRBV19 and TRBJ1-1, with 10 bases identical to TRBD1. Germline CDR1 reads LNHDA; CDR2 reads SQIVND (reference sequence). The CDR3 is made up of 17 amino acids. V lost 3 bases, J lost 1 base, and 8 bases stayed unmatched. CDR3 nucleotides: TGTGCCAGTAGTATGCGGGACAGGGGCTTCGGGAACACTGAAGCTTTCTTT. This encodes CASSMRDRGFGNTEAFF. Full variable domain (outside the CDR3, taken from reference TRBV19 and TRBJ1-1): DGGITQSPKYLFRKEGQNVTLSCEQNLNHDAMYWYRQDPGQGLRLIYYSQIVNDFQKGDIAEGYSVSREKKESFPLTVTSAQKNPTAFYLCASSMRDRGFGNTEAFFGQGTRLTVV.

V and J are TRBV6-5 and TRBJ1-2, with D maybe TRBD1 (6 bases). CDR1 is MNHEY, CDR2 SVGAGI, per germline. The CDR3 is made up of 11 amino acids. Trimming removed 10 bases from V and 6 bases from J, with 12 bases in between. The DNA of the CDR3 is TGTGCCACCCAAAGGGGGGATGGCTACACCTTC. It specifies CATQRGDGYTF.

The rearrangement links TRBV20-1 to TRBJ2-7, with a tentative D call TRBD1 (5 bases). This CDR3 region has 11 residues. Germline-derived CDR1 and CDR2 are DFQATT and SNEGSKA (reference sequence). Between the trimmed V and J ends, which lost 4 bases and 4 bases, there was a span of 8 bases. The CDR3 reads CSANRLYEQYF. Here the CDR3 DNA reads TGCAGTGCTAACAGGTTATACGAGCAGTACTTC.

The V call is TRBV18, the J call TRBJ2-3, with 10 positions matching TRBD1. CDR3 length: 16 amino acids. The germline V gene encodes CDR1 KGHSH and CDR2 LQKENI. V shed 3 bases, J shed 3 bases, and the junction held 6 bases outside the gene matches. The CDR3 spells CASSPTGGERTDTQYF. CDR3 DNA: TGTGCCAGCTCACCGACAGGGGGCGAGAGGACAGATACGCAGTATTTT.